This entry lists 9 T cell receptor beta chains sequenced from one sample in a study of control samples from healthy donors and cancer patients. Libraries were prepared by immunoSEQ multiplex PCR; TCRdb keeps only in-frame clonotypes and omits some of them. Seen here are 150,000 to 200,000 clones, 90% observed once, and the top ten hold 1.2% to 1.5%. Sequencing used blood. The source is a woman aged 45-65 years in good health.

The chain is built from TRBV10-3 and TRBJ2-5; D perhaps matches TRBD1 (8 bases). Germline CDR1 ENHRY, CDR2 SYGVKD. The CDR3 has 16 residues. V was cut by 6 bases and J by 5 bases, with 22 bases left in between. Written as DNA, the CDR3 is TGTGCCATCAGGGAGCGGGACAGGACCGGTGATGAGACCCAGTACTTC. Amino acids: CAIRERDRTGDETQYF.

This sequence joins TRBV19 and TRBJ2-1; 8 bases agree with TRBD2. The CDR3 extends over 12 amino acids. The germline gives CDR1 LNHDA, CDR2 SQIVND (reference sequence). The CDR3 loop reads CAPAGVGNEQFF. The CDR3 DNA sequence: TGTGCTCCAGCGGGAGTGGGCAATGAGCAGTTCTTC.

This clone was picked up one time. This chain joins TRBV5-4 and TRBJ1-1, with D unclear. V shed 4 bases and J shed 6 bases, with 13 bases lying between them. The CDR3 is 13 residues long. CDR1 and CDR2 from the germline V gene are SGHNT and YYREEE (reference sequence). CDR3 residues: CASSPSNFPEAFF. The CDR3 DNA reads TGTGCCAGCAGCCCATCAAACTTTCCTGAAGCTTTCTTT.

V is TRBV28 and J is TRBJ1-6; D is ambiguous. Germline V CDR1 and CDR2: MDHEN, SYDVKM. Trimming cost V 7 bases and J 5 bases, with 12 bases left between them. The CDR3 sequence is 14 residues long. The CDR3 is CASIIQGDNSPLHF. In DNA, the CDR3 is TGTGCCAGCATTATTCAAGGAGATAATTCACCCCTCCACTTT.

This clone came up a few times. CDR3 bases: TGTGCCAGCAGCTTGGGGACGGCACAAAAACAGTTCTTC. Translated, it gives CASSLGTAQKQFF. The gene calls are TRBV5-6 and TRBJ2-1; the D is unclear. CDR3 size: 13 residues. Germline V lookup: CDR1 SGHDT, CDR2 YYEEEE. V lost 0 bases, J lost 13 bases, and 14 bases lay in between.

The chain couples TRBV7-9 to TRBJ1-3; no clear D. The germline V gene encodes CDR1 SEHNR and CDR2 FQNEAQ (reference sequence). This CDR3 has 16 residues. Trimming stripped 4 bases from V and 0 bases from J, with 13 bases between. The CDR3 here is CASSSPTSGSGNTIYF. The CDR3 DNA reads as TGTGCCAGCAGCTCCCCGACATCAGGCTCTGGAAACACCATATATTTT.

The chain recombines TRBV30 with TRBJ1-2, with TRBD1 matching over 7 bases. With 3 bases clipped from V and 3 bases from J, the junction kept 10 bases outside the gene matches. This CDR3 has 15 residues. Germline V gives CDR1 GTSNPN, CDR2 SVGIG (reference sequence). The chain's CDR3 is CAWSEEPTGHYGYTF. In nucleotides, the CDR3 is TGTGCCTGGAGCGAAGAACCGACAGGGCACTATGGCTACACCTTC. Based on the CDR3 plus reference TRBV30 and TRBJ1-2, the full variable domain is SQTIHQWPATLVQPVGSPLSLECTVEGTSNPNLYWYRQAAGRGLQLLFYSVGIGQISSEVPQNLSASRPQDRQFILSSKKLLLSDSGFYLCAWSEEPTGHYGYTFGSGTRLTVV.

This clone appeared once. One junction end disagrees with the germline gene, perhaps due to a read error. The J gene is TRBJ2-5, the V gene TRBV28, with a tentative D call TRBD2 (6 bases). The germline gives CDR1 MDHEN, CDR2 SYDVKM. CDR3 size: 12 residues. The CDR3 protein is CASSARLGPGDF. CDR3 DNA sequence: TGTGCCAGCAGTGCCCGATTGGGACCGGGAGACTTC.

V usage is TRBV19 and J usage is TRBJ1-2; unclear D gene. Per the germline V gene, CDR1 is LNHDA and CDR2 is SQIVND (reference sequence). V was cut by 3 bases and J by 2 bases, with 10 bases left in between. CDR3 size: 14 residues. This chain's CDR3 is CASSIPTVNYGYTF. Here the CDR3 DNA reads TGTGCCAGTAGTATTCCGACGGTGAACTATGGCTACACCTTC.